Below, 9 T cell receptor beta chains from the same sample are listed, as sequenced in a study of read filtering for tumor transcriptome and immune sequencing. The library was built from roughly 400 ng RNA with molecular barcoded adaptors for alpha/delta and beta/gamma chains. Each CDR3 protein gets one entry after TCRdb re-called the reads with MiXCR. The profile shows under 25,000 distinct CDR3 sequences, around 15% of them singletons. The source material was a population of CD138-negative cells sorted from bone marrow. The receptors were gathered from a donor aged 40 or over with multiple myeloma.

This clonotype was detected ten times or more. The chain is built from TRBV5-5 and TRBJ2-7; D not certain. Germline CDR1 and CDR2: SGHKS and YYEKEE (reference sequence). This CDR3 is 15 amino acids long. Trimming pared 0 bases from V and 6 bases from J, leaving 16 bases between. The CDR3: CASSLDVMGFGEQYF. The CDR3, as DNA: TGTGCCAGCAGCTTGGACGTGATGGGGTTCGGCGAGCAGTACTTC.

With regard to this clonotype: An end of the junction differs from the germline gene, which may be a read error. CDR3 in amino acids: CASTPPLAGAERFF. The CDR3 DNA reads TGTGCCAGCACACCGCCGCTAGCGGGAGCCGAGCGGTTCTTC. The rearrangement uses TRBV18 and TRBJ2-1, with 10 bases matching TRBD2. This CDR3 contains 14 residues. Per germline, CDR1 KGHSH and CDR2 LQKENI.

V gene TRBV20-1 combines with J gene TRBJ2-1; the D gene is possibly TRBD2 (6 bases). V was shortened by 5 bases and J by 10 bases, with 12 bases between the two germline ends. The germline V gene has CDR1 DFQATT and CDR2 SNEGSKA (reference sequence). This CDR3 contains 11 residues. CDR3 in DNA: TGCAGTGCTGGGCGGCTAGCGGAGCAGTTCTTC. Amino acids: CSAGRLAEQFF.

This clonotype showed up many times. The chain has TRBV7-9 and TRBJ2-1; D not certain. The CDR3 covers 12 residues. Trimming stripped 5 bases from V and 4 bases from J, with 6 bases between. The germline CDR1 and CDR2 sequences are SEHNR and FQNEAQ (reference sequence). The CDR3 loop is CASSQEYNEQFF. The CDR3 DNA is TGTGCCAGCAGCCAGGAGTACAATGAGCAGTTCTTC.

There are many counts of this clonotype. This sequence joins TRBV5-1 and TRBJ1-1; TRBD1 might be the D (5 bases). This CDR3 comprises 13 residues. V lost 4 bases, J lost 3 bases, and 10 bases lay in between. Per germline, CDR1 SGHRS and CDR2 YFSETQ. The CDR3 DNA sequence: TGCGCCAGCAGCCAAGTGACAGACACTGAAGCTTTCTTT. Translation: CASSQVTDTEAFF.

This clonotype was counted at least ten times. CDR3 DNA: TGCAGTGCTAGAGATCTGGGTTCGGCCTACAATGAGCAGTTCTTC. Its protein product is CSARDLGSAYNEQFF. The V call is TRBV20-1, the J call TRBJ2-1, with D uncertain. The V end lost 0 bases, the J end lost 2 bases, and 11 bases lay between the germline ends. Germline V gene lookup returns CDR1 DFQATT and CDR2 SNEGSKA (reference sequence). The CDR3 runs 15 residues.

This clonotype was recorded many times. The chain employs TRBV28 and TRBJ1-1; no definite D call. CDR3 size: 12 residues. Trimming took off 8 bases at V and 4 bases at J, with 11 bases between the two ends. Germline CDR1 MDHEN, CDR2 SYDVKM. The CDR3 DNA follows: TGTGCCAGCGCTAAAGATACCACTGAAGCTTTCTTT. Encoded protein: CASAKDTTEAFF.

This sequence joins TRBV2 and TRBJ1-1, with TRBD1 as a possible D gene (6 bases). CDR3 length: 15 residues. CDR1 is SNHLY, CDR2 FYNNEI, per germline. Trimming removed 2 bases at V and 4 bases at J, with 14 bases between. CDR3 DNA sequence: TGTGCCAGCAGTGAATCCGGGGGGGCAGGCACTGAAGCTTTCTTT. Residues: CASSESGGAGTEAFF.

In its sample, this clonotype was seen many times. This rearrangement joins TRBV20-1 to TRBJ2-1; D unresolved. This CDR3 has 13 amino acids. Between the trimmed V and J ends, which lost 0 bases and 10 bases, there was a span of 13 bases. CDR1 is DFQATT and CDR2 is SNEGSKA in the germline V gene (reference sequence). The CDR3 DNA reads TGCAGTGCTAGAGACAGCAGGCGGCAGGAGCAGTTCTTC. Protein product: CSARDSRRQEQFF.